This TCR beta chain stems from a study of blood T cell repertoires in COVID-19 (dated by TCRdb to the early 2020s). For context, the study as a whole: Samples from collaborators originated in the United States, Italy and Spain and spanned both the acute and convalescent phases of COVID-19. A freely available public database, intended as a resource for researchers studying the immune response to SARS-CoV-2, is where the repertoires were released. A de-identified subject ID, COVID-19 status, age in years and sex were almost always included in the sample metadata. Subjects who had been exposed to COVID-19, were actively infected with it, or had recovered from it provided the deeply sampled blood TCRbeta repertoires that made up the dataset. The samples were drawn from the first 160 participants of the ongoing ImmuneRACE study and from over a thousand subjects provided by 6 global collaborators. The prospective study material was composed of cDNA or gDNA derived from T cells, B-cell-depleted T cells, or PBMCs. Where HLA class I and class II types were available, the types were taken from metadata supplied by the sample provider, not from assay-based typing. General conclusions and limits of the study: How much clinical and demographic metadata was included differed by source and by participant, and the metadata was provided uncurated.

Participants in the prospective study were enrolled through a virtual design, were aged roughly 18 to 95 years, and lived in 24 United States geographic areas. In the prospective study, participants were assigned to cohorts based on the clinical history participants reported in a screening survey and a study questionnaire. Mobile phlebotomists in the prospective study collected whole blood, serum and a nasopharyngeal or oropharyngeal swab from every participant. Additional blood draws and questionnaires over an approximately 2-month period could optionally be provided by prospective study participants. Before DNA extraction, prospective study blood samples were shipped either frozen or at room temperature. TCRbeta CDR3 regions were amplified from genomic DNA using the immunoSEQ Assay, a bias-controlled multiplex PCR. The authors' pipeline ran thus. The number of nucleated cells in each sample was estimated by amplification of reference gene primers within the assay. Sequence reads were collapsed and filtered to measure the absolute abundance of every unique TCRbeta CDR3 rearrangement. Productive Simpson clonality was computed per sample as the square root of Simpson's diversity index over productive rearrangements. The source is immuneACCESS, and TCRdb retained only in-frame sequences with V and J called. Part of the clones is not carried over; for the studies checked, unresolved V genes explain less than half of this, and the remainder is unexplained. V and J calls and clone size are given by that table; D and trimming were obtained from the DNA. Counted in this sample were approximately 450,000 clones; 70% to 90% of them appeared once. The ten largest make up 1.5% to 2% of the sample.

CDR1 and CDR2 were assigned from the germline V gene (reference sequence) as SEHNR and FQNEAQ. The CDR3 runs 14 amino acids, cysteine and phenylalanine included. Left in the record is the CDR3 DNA by itself, 42 bases read in frame from the first base. Germline trimming amounts to 0 bases on V and 4 bases on J, with 0 as the count of junction bases outside the gene matches. Comment on this clone: Its antigen is still unknown. No quality values exist for individual bases; no much larger clone is one base distant.

The source material was PBMCs or T cells enriched from blood (not recorded which). The chain is made from TRBV7-9 and TRBJ2-1; 7 junctional bases match TRBD2. The source of this sequence is a woman younger than 35 with acute COVID-19. In nucleotide form, the sequence is TGTGCCAGCAGCTTAGCGGGAGGGTACAATGAGCAGTTCTTC. This codes for CASSLAGGYNEQFF.